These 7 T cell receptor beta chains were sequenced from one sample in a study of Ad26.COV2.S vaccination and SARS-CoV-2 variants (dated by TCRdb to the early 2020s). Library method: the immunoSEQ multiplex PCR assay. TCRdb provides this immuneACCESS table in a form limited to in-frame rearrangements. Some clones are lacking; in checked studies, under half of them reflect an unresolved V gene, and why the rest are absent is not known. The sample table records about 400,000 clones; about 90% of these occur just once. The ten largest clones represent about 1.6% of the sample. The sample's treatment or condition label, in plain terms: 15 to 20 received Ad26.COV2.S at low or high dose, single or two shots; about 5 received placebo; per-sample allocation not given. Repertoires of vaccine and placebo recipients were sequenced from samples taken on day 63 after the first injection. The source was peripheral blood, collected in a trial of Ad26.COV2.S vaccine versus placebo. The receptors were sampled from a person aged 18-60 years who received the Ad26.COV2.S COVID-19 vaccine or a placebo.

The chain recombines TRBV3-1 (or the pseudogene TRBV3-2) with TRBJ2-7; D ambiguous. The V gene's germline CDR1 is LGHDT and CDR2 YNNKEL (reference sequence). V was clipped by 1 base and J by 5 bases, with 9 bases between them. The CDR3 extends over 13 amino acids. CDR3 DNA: TGTGCCAGCAGCCAAGTTGAGCGACACGAGCAGTACTTC. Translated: CASSQVERHEQYF.

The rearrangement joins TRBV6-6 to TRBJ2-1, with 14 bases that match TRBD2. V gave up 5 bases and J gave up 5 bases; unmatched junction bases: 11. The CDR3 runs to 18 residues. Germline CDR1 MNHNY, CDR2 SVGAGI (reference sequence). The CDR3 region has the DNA TGTGCCAGCAGTCCAACACGACTAGCGGGGGGGCTAGACAATGAGCAGTTCTTC. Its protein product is CASSPTRLAGGLDNEQFF.

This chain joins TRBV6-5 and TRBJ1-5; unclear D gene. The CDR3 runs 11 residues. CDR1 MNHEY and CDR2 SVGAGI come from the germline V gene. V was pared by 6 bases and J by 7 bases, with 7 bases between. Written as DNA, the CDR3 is TGTGCCAGCAGGCAAAGACAGCCCCAGCATTTT. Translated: CASRQRQPQHF.

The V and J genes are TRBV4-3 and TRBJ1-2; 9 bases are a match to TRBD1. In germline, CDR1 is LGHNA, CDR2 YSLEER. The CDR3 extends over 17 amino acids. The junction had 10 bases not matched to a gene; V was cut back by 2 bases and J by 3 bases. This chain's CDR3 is CASSQQSVQGADYGYTF. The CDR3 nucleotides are TGCGCCAGCAGCCAACAATCAGTACAGGGGGCGGACTATGGCTACACCTTC.

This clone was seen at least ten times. The CDR3 sequence is CASSTNYGYTF. The CDR3 DNA reads TGTGCCAGCAGCACTAACTATGGCTACACCTTC. The chain has TRBV6-5 and TRBJ1-2; no firm D call. The CDR3 is made up of 11 amino acids. Trimming took off 6 bases at V and 0 bases at J, with 2 bases between the two ends. The germline V gene encodes CDR1 MNHEY and CDR2 SVGAGI.

The CDR3 loop reads CASRPRGAGELFF. The CDR3 coding sequence is TGTGCCAGCCGCCCACGGGGCGCCGGGGAGCTGTTTTTT. The chain recombines TRBV9 with TRBJ2-2; D is tentatively TRBD1 or TRBD2 (5 bases each). Trimming pared 7 bases from V and 6 bases from J, leaving 13 bases between. This CDR3 is built from 13 residues. Germline values: CDR1 SGDLS, CDR2 YYNGEE.

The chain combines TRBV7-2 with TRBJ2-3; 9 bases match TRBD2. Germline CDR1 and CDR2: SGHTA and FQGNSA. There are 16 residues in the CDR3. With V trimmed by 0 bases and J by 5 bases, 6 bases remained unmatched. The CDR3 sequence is CASSLAGGGVGDTQYF. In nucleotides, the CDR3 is TGTGCCAGCAGCTTAGCGGGCGGGGGGGTCGGAGATACGCAGTATTTT.